A selection of T cell receptor beta chains follows, all from one sample in a study of control samples from healthy donors and cancer patients. Measured with immunoSEQ multiplex PCR; TCRdb has only the in-frame clones, and not every one. The repertoire has 120,000 to 150,000 clones, approximately 86% of them found once; the top ten carry 8.7%. The sequenced sample consisted of blood. These receptors came from a woman aged 25 to 39 in good health. Each CDR3 is given with its conserved first and last residue. D genes are given only for firm matches. Clone size is stated in some rows and not others, as once, few, many or a class when expanded.

J | V | D | size | DNA | CDR3
TRBJ1-1 | TRBV6-1 | . | . | TGTGCCAGCAGTGAAGCGCGGTATATAATGAACACTGAAGCTTTCTTT | CASSEARYIMNTEAFF
TRBJ1-5 | TRBV6-5 | . | . | TGTGCCAGCGGCCGCCGGAGCGATAATCAGCCCCAGCATTTT | CASGRRSDNQPQHF
TRBJ2-5 | TRBV11-2 | TRBD2 | . | TGTGCCAGCAGCCCCCGACTAGCGGGGGAAGAGACCCAGTACTTC | CASSPRLAGEETQYF
TRBJ2-3 | TRBV5-4 | . | few | TGTGCCAGCAGCTTGTTGGGCAAGCCTGCTGGAGATACGCAGTATTTT | CASSLLGKPAGDTQYF
TRBJ2-4 | TRBV19 | . | . | TGTGCCAGTAGTATGCTTGGAGTGGCCAAAAACATTCAGTACTTC | CASSMLGVAKNIQYF
TRBJ2-5 | TRBV6-5 | . | . | TGTGCCAGCAGTTACCCGGGCCGCCAAGAGACCCAGTACTTC | CASSYPGRQETQYF
TRBJ1-6 | TRBV27 | TRBD1 | . | TGTGCCAGCAGCCCCGACAGGGGGCCCTCACCCCTCCACTTT | CASSPDRGPSPLHF
TRBJ1-1 | TRBV28 | TRBD1 | . | TGTGCCAGCACACGAGGCGACAGGGGAAAAAACACTGAAGCTTTCTTT | CASTRGDRGKNTEAFF
TRBJ2-2 | TRBV30 | TRBD1 | . | TGTGCCTGGAGTAGTAATTGGCAGGGGGATGGCGGGGAGCTGTTTTTT | CAWSSNWQGDGGELFF
TRBJ2-7 | TRBV6-2/TRBV6-3 | TRBD2 | . | TGTGCCAGCAGTGGAACGGCTAGCGGGAGGGCGGGCTACGAGCAGTACTTC | CASSGTASGRAGYEQYF
TRBJ1-2 | TRBV27 | . | . | TGTGCCAGCAGCCCTGGACAGTCCTATGGCTACACCTTC | CASSPGQSYGYTF
TRBJ2-7 | TRBV7-2 | . | . | TGTGCCAGCAATTCGGAGACGGTTAGCGAGCAGTACTTC | CASNSETVSEQYF
TRBJ1-5 | TRBV3-1/TRBV3-2 | . | . | TGTGCCAGCAGCCAGGGGACAACTAGTTACAGTCAGCCCCAGCATTTT | CASSQGTTSYSQPQHF
TRBJ1-6 | TRBV5-4 | . | . | TGTGCCAGCAGCCCCTTCACAGAAGATAATTCACCCCTCCACTTT | CASSPFTEDNSPLHF
TRBJ2-1 | TRBV5-8 | . | . | TGTGCCAGCAGCTTCCAGTTTAATCAGGGCAGGGAAAAGCAGTTCTTC | CASSFQFNQGREKQFF
TRBJ2-7 | TRBV7-2 | TRBD1 | . | TGTGCCAGCAGTGGGCAGGGGGCTTACGAGCAGTACTTC | CASSGQGAYEQYF
TRBJ2-1 | TRBV3-1/TRBV3-2 | TRBD2 | . | TGTGCCAGCAGCCACCAAGGTAGCGGGAAACCCAATGAGCAGTTCTTC | CASSHQGSGKPNEQFF
TRBJ1-2 | TRBV19 | TRBD1 | . | TGTGCCAGTAGTACACAGACAGGGCTTAACTATGGCTACACCTTC | CASSTQTGLNYGYTF
TRBJ1-1 | TRBV6-6 | . | . | TGTGCCAGCACTTTGGACAAGAACACTGAAGCTTTCTTT | CASTLDKNTEAFF
TRBJ1-5 | TRBV6-5 | TRBD1 | . | TGTGCCAGCAGAAAACAGGGGTATAGCAATCAGCCCCAGCATTTT | CASRKQGYSNQPQHF
TRBJ2-7 | TRBV7-2 | . | . | TGTGCCAGCAGCCTCGGGGCGGTTGAGAATGGGTACGAGCAGTACTTC | CASSLGAVENGYEQYF
TRBJ2-7 | TRBV6-5 | . | . | TGTGCCAGCAGACGAGGCCTCTCCTACGAGCAGTACTTC | CASRRGLSYEQYF
TRBJ1-5 | TRBV28 | . | . | TGTGCCAGCAGGGAGGGTGGGGGCAATCAGCCCCAGCATTTT | CASREGGGNQPQHF
TRBJ2-3 | TRBV2 | . | . | TGTGCCAGCAGTCGGGCGGACTCCCGCACAGATACGCAGTATTTT | CASSRADSRTDTQYF
TRBJ2-1 | TRBV28 | TRBD2 | . | TGTGCCAGCAGTCCCCCTGGACTAGCGGGAGTAGTTGGGCAGTTCTTC | CASSPPGLAGVVGQFF
TRBJ2-1 | TRBV27 | TRBD2 | few | TGTGCCAGCAGTGCCAGACTAGCGGGAGGGATGGGTGAGCAGTTCTTC | CASSARLAGGMGEQFF
TRBJ1-5 | TRBV3-1/TRBV3-2 | . | . | TGTGCCAGCAGCCAAGACCCGGGGCAGCCCCAGCATTTT | CASSQDPGQPQHF
TRBJ1-2 | TRBV5-1 | . | . | TGCGCCAGCAGCTTGGCCGAGGGGGGCAGCTTCAACTATGGCTACACCTTC | CASSLAEGGSFNYGYTF
TRBJ2-1 | TRBV9 | . | . | TGTGCCAGCAGCGTAGGACTAGGGGGACTACCCCCCAATGAGCAGTTCTTC | CASSVGLGGLPPNEQFF
TRBJ1-5 | TRBV27 | TRBD1 | . | TGTGCCAGCAGTTTTTATGGGACAGCGAATCAGCCCCAGCATTTT | CASSFYGTANQPQHF
TRBJ1-1 | TRBV10-2 | . | . | TGCGCCAGCAGTGAGTCCCAGGGGCCGAACACTGAAGCTTTCTTT | CASSESQGPNTEAFF
TRBJ2-7 | TRBV28 | TRBD1 | . | TGTGCCAGCAGTTCGACCGACAGGGGGCAGTTCTACGAGCAGTACTTC | CASSSTDRGQFYEQYF
TRBJ1-2 | TRBV5-6 | . | . | TGTGCCAGCAGCCCCCTCGGGGGTGGGAAATATGGCTACACCTTC | CASSPLGGGKYGYTF
TRBJ1-5 | TRBV24-1 | TRBD1 | . | TGTGCCACCAGCCCGGGACAGGCTTATCAGCCCCAGCATTTT | CATSPGQAYQPQHF
TRBJ2-1 | TRBV2 | TRBD2 | . | TGTGCCAGCAGGGGAGGGACTAGCGGGAGTCCCTACAATGAGCAGTTCTTC | CASRGGTSGSPYNEQFF
TRBJ1-2 | TRBV25-1 | TRBD1 | . | TGTGCCAGCAGTGAGCATACAGGGGAGCATGGCTACACCTTC | CASSEHTGEHGYTF
TRBJ1-2 | TRBV28 | . | . | TGTGCCAGCAGTTTAGGAGGATATGGCTACACCTTC | CASSLGGYGYTF
TRBJ2-3 | TRBV5-1 | . | . | TGCGCCAGCAGCTTGGTGACGCCCACTAGCACAGATACGCAGTATTTT | CASSLVTPTSTDTQYF
TRBJ1-2 | TRBV20-1 | . | . | TGCAGTGCTAGAGGGGACTATGGCTACACCTTC | CSARGDYGYTF
TRBJ2-7 | TRBV6-6 | . | . | TGTGCCAGCAGCCCTGGACAGTCCTACGAGCAGTACTTC | CASSPGQSYEQYF
TRBJ1-5 | TRBV4-1 | . | . | TGCGCCAGCAGCCGGGGGGTAGTTAGGTTCCAGGAGCCCCAGCATTTT | CASSRGVVRFQEPQHF
TRBJ2-3 | TRBV6-5 | . | . | TGTGCCAGCAGTTACTCGACCGGGACCGTATATACGCAGTATTTT | CASSYSTGTVYTQYF
TRBJ1-1 | TRBV18 | . | . | TGTGCCAGCTCATCACAGGGTAACACTGAAGCTTTCTTT | CASSSQGNTEAFF
TRBJ2-2 | TRBV9 | . | once | TGTGCCAGCAGCTCCCCCCCCCAACAGGGATCGAACACCGGGGAGCTGTTTTTT | CASSSPPQQGSNTGELFF
TRBJ2-1 | TRBV6-6 | TRBD2 | . | TGTGCCAGCAGTTACGGGCTAGCGGGCAACAATGAGCAGTTCTTC | CASSYGLAGNNEQFF
TRBJ1-1 | TRBV11-2 | . | . | TGTGCCAGCAGCTCCCAACCCAACACTGAAGCTTTCTTT | CASSSQPNTEAFF
TRBJ2-7 | TRBV2 | TRBD2 | . | TGTGCCAGCAGTAGTTCGGGAGGGCGCGAGCAGTACTTC | CASSSSGGREQYF
TRBJ1-1 | TRBV27 | . | once | TGTGCCAGCAGTTTAGGAGGTTTGGGCACTGAAGCTTTCTTT | CASSLGGLGTEAFF
TRBJ1-5 | TRBV28 | TRBD1 | . | TGTGCCAGCAGCATAGACAGGGAAGTCGTCAATCAGCCCCAGCATTTT | CASSIDREVVNQPQHF
TRBJ2-5 | TRBV19 | TRBD2 | . | TGTGCCAGTAGTTGGGCTAGCGGGAGAGAAGAGACCCAGTACTTC | CASSWASGREETQYF